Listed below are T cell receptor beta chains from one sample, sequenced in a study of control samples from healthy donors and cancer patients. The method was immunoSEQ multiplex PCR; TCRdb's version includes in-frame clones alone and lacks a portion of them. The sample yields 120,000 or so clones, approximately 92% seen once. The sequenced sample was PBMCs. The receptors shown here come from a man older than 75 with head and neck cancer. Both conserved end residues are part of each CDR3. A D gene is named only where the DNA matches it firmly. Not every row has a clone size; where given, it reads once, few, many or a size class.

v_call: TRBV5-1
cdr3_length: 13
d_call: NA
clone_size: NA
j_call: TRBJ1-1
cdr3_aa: CASSPRQGTEAFF
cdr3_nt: TGCGCCAGCAGCCCCCGCCAGGGCACTGAAGCTTTCTTT

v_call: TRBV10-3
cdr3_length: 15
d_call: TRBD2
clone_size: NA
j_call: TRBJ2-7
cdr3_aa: CAIRETGLAGYEQYF
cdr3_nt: TGTGCCATCAGAGAAACGGGACTAGCGGGATACGAGCAGTACTTC

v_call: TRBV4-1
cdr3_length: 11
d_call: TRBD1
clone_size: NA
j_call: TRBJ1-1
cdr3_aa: CASSQGQGSFF
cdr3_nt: TGCGCCAGCAGCCAGGGACAGGGATCTTTCTTT

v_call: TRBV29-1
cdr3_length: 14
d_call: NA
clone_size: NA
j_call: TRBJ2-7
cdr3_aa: CSVGGRGLTYEQYF
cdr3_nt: TGCAGCGTTGGAGGGAGGGGGTTGACCTACGAGCAGTACTTC

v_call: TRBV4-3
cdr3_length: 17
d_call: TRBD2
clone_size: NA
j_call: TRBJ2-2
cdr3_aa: CASSQSLAGWNTGELFF
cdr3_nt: TGCGCCAGCAGCCAGAGCTTAGCGGGGTGGAACACCGGGGAGCTGTTTTTT

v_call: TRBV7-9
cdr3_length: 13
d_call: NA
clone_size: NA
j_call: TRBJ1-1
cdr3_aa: CASSFGQTTEAFF
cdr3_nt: TGTGCCAGCAGCTTCGGACAAACCACTGAAGCTTTCTTT

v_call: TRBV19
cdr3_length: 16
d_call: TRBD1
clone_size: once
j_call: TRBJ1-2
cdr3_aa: CASSTRDREQSYGYTF
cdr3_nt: TGTGCCAGTAGTACCCGGGACAGAGAGCAATCCTATGGCTACACCTTC

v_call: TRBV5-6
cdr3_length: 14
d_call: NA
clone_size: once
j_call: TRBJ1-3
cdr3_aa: CASSLRKSGNTIYF
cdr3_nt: TGTGCCAGCAGCCTTCGTAAATCTGGAAACACCATATATTTT

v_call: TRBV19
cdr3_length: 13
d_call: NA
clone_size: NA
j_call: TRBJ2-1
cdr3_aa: CASSRGIYNEQFF
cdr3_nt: TGTGCCAGTAGTCGGGGGATCTACAATGAGCAGTTCTTC

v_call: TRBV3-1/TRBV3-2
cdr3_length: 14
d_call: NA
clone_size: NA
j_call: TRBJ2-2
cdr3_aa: CASSQSRNTGELFF
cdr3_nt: TGTGCCAGCAGCCAATCTCGCAACACCGGGGAGCTGTTTTTT

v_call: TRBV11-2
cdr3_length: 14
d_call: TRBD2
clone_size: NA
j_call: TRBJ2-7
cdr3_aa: CASSFEAGVGEQYF
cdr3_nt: TGTGCCAGCAGTTTCGAAGCGGGAGTAGGAGAGCAGTACTTC

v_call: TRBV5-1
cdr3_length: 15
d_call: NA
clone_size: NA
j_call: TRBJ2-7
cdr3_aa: CASSLAQGPLYEQYF
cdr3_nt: TGCGCCAGCAGCTTGGCACAGGGCCCCTTATACGAGCAGTACTTC

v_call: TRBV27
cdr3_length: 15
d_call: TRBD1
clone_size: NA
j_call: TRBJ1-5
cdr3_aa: CASSYDRGSHQPQHF
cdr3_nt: TGTGCCAGCAGCTACGACAGGGGGAGTCATCAGCCCCAGCATTTT

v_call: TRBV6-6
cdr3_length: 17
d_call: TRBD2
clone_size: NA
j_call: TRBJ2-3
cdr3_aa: CASSPRTSGGFTDTQYF
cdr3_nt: TGTGCCAGCAGTCCCCGGACTAGCGGGGGGTTCACAGATACGCAGTATTTT

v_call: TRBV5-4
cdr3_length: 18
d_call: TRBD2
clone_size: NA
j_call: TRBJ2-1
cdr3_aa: CASSLGGIAGGLYNEQFF
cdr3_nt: TGTGCCAGCAGCTTAGGAGGTATAGCGGGGGGCCTCTACAATGAGCAGTTCTTC

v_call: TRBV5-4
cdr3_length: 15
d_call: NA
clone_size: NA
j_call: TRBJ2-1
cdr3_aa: CASSLGGLDYNEQFF
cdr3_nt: TGTGCCAGCAGCCTCGGGGGACTGGACTACAATGAGCAGTTCTTC

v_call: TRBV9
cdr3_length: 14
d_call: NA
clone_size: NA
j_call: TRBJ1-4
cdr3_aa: CASSVGVADEKLFF
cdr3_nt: TGTGCCAGCAGCGTAGGGGTGGCAGATGAAAAACTGTTTTTT

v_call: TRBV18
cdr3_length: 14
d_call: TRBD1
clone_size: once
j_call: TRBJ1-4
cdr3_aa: CASSADRGNEKLFF
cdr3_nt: TGTGCCAGCTCAGCCGACAGGGGTAATGAAAAACTGTTTTTT

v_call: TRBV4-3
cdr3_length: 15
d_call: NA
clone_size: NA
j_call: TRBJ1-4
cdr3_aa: CASSPRRVYNEKLFF
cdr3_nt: TGCGCCAGCAGCCCAAGGAGGGTTTACAATGAAAAACTGTTTTTT

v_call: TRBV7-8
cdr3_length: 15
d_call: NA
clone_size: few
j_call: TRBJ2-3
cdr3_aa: CASSSRRFSTDTQYF
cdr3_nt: TGTGCCAGCAGCTCCCGGCGGTTCAGCACAGATACGCAGTATTTT

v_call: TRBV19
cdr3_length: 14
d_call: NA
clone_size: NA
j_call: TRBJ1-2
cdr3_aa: CASRPGEGLYGYTF
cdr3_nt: TGTGCCAGTAGGCCCGGGGAAGGGCTCTATGGCTACACCTTC

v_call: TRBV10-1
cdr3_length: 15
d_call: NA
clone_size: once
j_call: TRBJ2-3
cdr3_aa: CASSETGSSTDTQYF
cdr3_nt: TGCGCCAGCAGTGAAACAGGGTCTAGCACAGATACGCAGTATTTT

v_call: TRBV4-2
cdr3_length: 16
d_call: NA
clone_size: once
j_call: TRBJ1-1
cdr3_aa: CASSQDLANRALEAFF
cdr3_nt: TGTGCCAGCAGCCAAGATCTCGCCAACAGGGCCCTAGAAGCTTTCTTT

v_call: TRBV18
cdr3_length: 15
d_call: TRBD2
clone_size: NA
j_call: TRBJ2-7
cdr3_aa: CASSLGRATLGEQYF
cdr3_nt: TGTGCCAGCTCACTGGGGAGGGCGACGCTTGGCGAGCAGTACTTC

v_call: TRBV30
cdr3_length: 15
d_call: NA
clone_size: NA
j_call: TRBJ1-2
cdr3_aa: CAWSVPGPPNYGYTF
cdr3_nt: TGTGCCTGGAGTGTCCCGGGTCCGCCTAACTATGGCTACACCTTC

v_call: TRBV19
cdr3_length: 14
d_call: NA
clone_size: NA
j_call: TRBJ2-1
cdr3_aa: CASSPWTKSDEQFF
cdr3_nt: TGTGCCAGTAGTCCCTGGACGAAGAGCGATGAGCAGTTCTTC

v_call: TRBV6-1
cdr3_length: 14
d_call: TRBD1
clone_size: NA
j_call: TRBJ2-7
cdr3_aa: CASSEGTGGGEQYF
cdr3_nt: TGTGCCAGCAGTGAGGGGACAGGGGGCGGCGAGCAGTACTTC

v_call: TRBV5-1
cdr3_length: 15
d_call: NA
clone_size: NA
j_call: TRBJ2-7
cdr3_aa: CASSLAGVPGDEQYF
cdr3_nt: TGCGCCAGCAGCTTGGCTGGTGTCCCAGGGGACGAGCAGTACTTC

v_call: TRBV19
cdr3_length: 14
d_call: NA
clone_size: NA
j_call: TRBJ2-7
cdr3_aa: CASSIPHRAYEQYF
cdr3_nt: TGTGCCAGTAGTATCCCCCACAGGGCCTACGAGCAGTACTTC

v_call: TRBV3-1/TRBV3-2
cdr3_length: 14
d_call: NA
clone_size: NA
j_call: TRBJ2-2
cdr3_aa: CASSQARVTGELFF
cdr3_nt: TGTGCCAGCAGCCAGGCCAGGGTCACCGGGGAGCTGTTTTTT

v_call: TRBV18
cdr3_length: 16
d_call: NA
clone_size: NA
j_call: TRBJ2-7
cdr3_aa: CASSPPFSGGFYEQYF
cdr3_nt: TGTGCCAGCTCACCACCTTTCTCAGGGGGGTTCTACGAGCAGTACTTC

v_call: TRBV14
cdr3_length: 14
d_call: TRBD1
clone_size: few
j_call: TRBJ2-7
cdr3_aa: CASSRTGGSYEQYF
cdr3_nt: TGTGCCAGCAGCAGGACAGGGGGATCCTACGAGCAGTACTTC

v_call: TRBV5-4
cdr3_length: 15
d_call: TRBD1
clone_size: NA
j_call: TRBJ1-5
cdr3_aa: CASSLDRGVGQPQHF
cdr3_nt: TGTGCCAGCAGCTTGGACAGGGGAGTTGGTCAGCCCCAGCATTTT

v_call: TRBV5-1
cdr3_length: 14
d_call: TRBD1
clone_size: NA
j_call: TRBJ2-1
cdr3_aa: CASKTGGAYNEQFF
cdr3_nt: TGCGCCAGCAAAACAGGGGGCGCCTACAATGAGCAGTTCTTC

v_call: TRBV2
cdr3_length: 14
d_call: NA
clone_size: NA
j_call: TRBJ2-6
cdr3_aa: CASSDTSGANVLTF
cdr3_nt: TGTGCCAGCAGTGACACCTCTGGGGCCAACGTCCTGACTTTC

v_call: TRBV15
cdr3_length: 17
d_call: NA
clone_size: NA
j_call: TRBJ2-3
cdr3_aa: CATSRGRGRGGTDTQYF
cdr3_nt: TGTGCCACCAGCAGGGGTAGGGGTCGGGGTGGCACAGATACGCAGTATTTT

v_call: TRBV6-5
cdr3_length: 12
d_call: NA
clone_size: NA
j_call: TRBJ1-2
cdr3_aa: CASSLQGRGYTF
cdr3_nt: TGTGCCAGCAGCCTTCAGGGAAGGGGCTACACCTTC

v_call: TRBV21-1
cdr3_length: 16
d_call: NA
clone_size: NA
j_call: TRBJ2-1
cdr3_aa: CASSNSSGRGRDEQFF
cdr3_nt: TGTGCCAGCAGCAATTCCAGCGGAAGGGGGAGGGATGAGCAGTTCTTC

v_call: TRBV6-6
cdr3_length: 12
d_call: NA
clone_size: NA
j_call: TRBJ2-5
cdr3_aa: CASRSGQETQYF
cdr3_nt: TGTGCCAGCAGATCCGGGCAAGAGACCCAGTACTTC

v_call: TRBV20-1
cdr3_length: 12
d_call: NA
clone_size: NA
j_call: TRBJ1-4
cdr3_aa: CSASSVGEKLFF
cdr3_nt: TGCAGTGCTAGTTCGGTCGGGGAAAAACTGTTTTTT